The clone carrying this TCR beta chain was detected ten times or more. Its target is not known. This specimen belongs to a study of T cells in Graves' hyperthyroidism and ophthalmopathy. The study, taken as a whole, reports: Peripheral blood also featured most of the thyroid clonotypes expanded above 0.001.

A patient was excluded if there was uncontrolled infection, other autoimmune disease, pregnancy or lactation. The diagnostic basis comprised clinical symptoms, serum thyroxine and TRAb, thyroid ultrasound and orbital computed tomography. The source of the PBMCs was 9.5 to 10 ml of fresh peripheral blood. Using RNA transcripts as the source, TCR beta CDR3 regions were amplified. First-round RT-PCR with HTBI primers amplified the TCR CDR3 region. TCRdb re-called the multiplex PCR reads through MiXCR, storing one row per CDR3 protein. The sample includes roughly 420,000 distinct CDR3 sequences, approximately 13% seen only once; the top ten take less than 6.5%. Sequenced: blood. The receptor was isolated from a young woman with Graves' hyperthyroidism.

The CDR3 nucleotides read TGTGCCAGCAGTTTATACCCGAGCTCCTACAATGAGCAGTTCTTC. Translation: CASSLYPSSYNEQFF. The rearrangement uses TRBV12-3 or TRBV12-4 and TRBJ2-1; D unresolved. The V gene lost 2 bases and the J gene lost 0 bases, with 8 bases spanning the gap. The CDR3 sequence is 15 residues long.